These T cell receptor beta chains were read from a single sample in a study of regulatory T cells in long-lasting Graves disease. MiXCR was run by TCRdb on the multiplex PCR reads, yielding one entry per CDR3 protein. The repertoire holds roughly 420,000 distinct CDR3 sequences, with 16% as singletons. This same sample was also taken into another study, of T cells in Graves' hyperthyroidism and ophthalmopathy.

The specimen comprised peripheral blood mononuclear cells (PBMCs), sampled at new diagnosis, from a patient treated with antithyroid drugs. These TCRs come from a woman in her 30s with Graves disease. The CDR3 runs from the conserved cysteine through the conserved F or W. The order of the fields is J gene, V gene, CDR3 protein.

J gene: TRBJ2-7
V gene: TRBV12-3/TRBV12-4
CDR3 protein: CASSKLAGVSYEQYF

J gene: TRBJ2-1
V gene: TRBV5-1
CDR3 protein: CASSTIYGTSGANEQFF

J gene: TRBJ2-1
V gene: TRBV20-1
CDR3 protein: CSASPLAGVNNEQFF

J gene: TRBJ2-2
V gene: TRBV29-1
CDR3 protein: CSVEDRARANGELFF

J gene: TRBJ2-1
V gene: TRBV27
CDR3 protein: CASSPEGISSYNEQFF

J gene: TRBJ2-7
V gene: TRBV5-4
CDR3 protein: CASSSPGQFSEQYF

J gene: TRBJ2-1
V gene: TRBV7-9
CDR3 protein: CASSSRTGWDEQFF

J gene: TRBJ1-2
V gene: TRBV3-1
CDR3 protein: CASSRQLETGQNTF

J gene: TRBJ2-5
V gene: TRBV11-2
CDR3 protein: CASSPRLVGLAVQETQYF

J gene: TRBJ2-6
V gene: TRBV19
CDR3 protein: CASSKTGAYSGANVLTF

J gene: TRBJ1-5
V gene: TRBV6-1
CDR3 protein: CASRDRGLSNQPQHF

J gene: TRBJ1-5
V gene: TRBV5-5
CDR3 protein: CASSLQQYQPQHF

J gene: TRBJ1-5
V gene: TRBV9
CDR3 protein: CASSPGQGSVAQHF

J gene: TRBJ1-1
V gene: TRBV6-1
CDR3 protein: CASRHGQATEAFF

J gene: TRBJ2-3
V gene: TRBV27
CDR3 protein: CASGTSRDTQYF

J gene: TRBJ2-7
V gene: TRBV20-1
CDR3 protein: CSARRRRESSYEQYF

J gene: TRBJ1-4
V gene: TRBV6-5
CDR3 protein: CASSYEATNEKLFF

J gene: TRBJ1-1
V gene: TRBV7-9
CDR3 protein: CASSGEGITEAFF

J gene: TRBJ2-7
V gene: TRBV4-2
CDR3 protein: CASSQGPEWGSQQYF

J gene: TRBJ2-7
V gene: TRBV28
CDR3 protein: CASSGPGGLSYEQYF

J gene: TRBJ1-1
V gene: TRBV19
CDR3 protein: CASSAYGMSNTEAFF

J gene: TRBJ1-1
V gene: TRBV13
CDR3 protein: CASTLAGGTTEAFF

J gene: TRBJ2-3
V gene: TRBV29-1
CDR3 protein: CSVAWETDTQYF

J gene: TRBJ2-1
V gene: TRBV20-1
CDR3 protein: CSARAGGPVTFNEQFF